The present T cell receptor (beta chain) was sequenced within a study of cytomegalovirus exposure and HLA in healthy donors. Whole-study results and caveats: TRBV6-2, TRBV6-3 and some other V segments were unresolvable in 87-base-pair reads. Using the classifier, cytomegalovirus status was reportedly diagnosed with high specificity and sensitivity. Later analysis demonstrated an association between a missense DCLRE1C variant and TCR beta V- and J-gene trimming. Later work showed greater clonal expansion in HLA-associated TCR beta chains than in equally common others.

Primers: 60 Vbeta forward and 13 Jbeta reverse. Only in-frame clones appear in the TCRdb table, and some are missing; sequencing was by immunoSEQ multiplex PCR. This sample has 100,000 or so clones, with about 80% found just once. CDR3 length: 14 amino acids. Trimming removed 2 bases from V and 6 bases from J, with 14 bases in between. Germline V gene sequence: CDR1 SGHTS, CDR2 YDEGEE. In regard to this clone: Its antigen is not known.

The sample taken for sequencing was PBMCs. This sequence joins TRBV5-8 and TRBJ1-2, with D perhaps matching TRBD1 (6 bases). This TCR was recovered from a woman aged 40-49 years in good health and CMV-seropositive. CDR3 region: CASSLTGTEHGYTF. The DNA of the CDR3 is TGTGCCAGCAGCTTAACAGGGACGGAACATGGCTACACCTTC.